The subject of this entry is one T cell receptor beta chain. The V gene's germline CDR1 is SGDLS and CDR2 YYNGEE. Trimming removed 4 bases from V and 0 bases from J; junction bases left unmatched: 5. The CDR3 length is 16 residues. Method: immunoSEQ multiplex PCR; TCRdb's copy keeps in-frame clones and lacks some. The table records roughly 230,000 clones, 80% to 90% of them present only once. This sample was included in a study of blood T cell repertoires in COVID-19. Sequences were obtained from peripheral blood. This TCR was sampled from a man aged 35 to 55 with active or convalescent COVID-19. V is TRBV9 and J is TRBJ2-5; 11 nucleotides agree with TRBD2. CDR3: CASSPGTSGHQETQYF. CDR3 DNA: TGTGCCAGCAGCCCGGGGACTAGCGGTCACCAAGAGACCCAGTACTTC.